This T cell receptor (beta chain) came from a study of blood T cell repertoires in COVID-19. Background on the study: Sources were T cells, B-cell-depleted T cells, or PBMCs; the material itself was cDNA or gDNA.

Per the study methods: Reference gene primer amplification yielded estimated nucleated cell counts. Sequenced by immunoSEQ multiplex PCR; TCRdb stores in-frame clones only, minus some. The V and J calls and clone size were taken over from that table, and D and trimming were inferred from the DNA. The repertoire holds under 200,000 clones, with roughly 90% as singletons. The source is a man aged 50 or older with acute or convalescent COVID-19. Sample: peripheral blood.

The CDR3 region has the DNA TGTGCCATCACCCCTAGCGGGGTACCCTACAATGAGCAGTTCTTC. This codes for CAITPSGVPYNEQFF. J is TRBJ2-1 and V is TRBV10-3; 9 bases are a match to TRBD2. CDR1 ENHRY and CDR2 SYGVKD come from the germline V gene. The V and J ends lost 7 bases and 2 bases, in that order; junction bases with no gene match: 6. CDR3 length: 15 amino acids.